Listed here are 19 T cell receptor beta chains from one sample, sequenced in a study of blood T cells in healthy people across ages. For the second PCR, which ran for about 6 to 11 cycles, a sample-barcoded 5' primer and a J-beta primer mix were used. TCRdb reprocessed the 5' RACE reads via MiXCR and lists one record per CDR3 protein. Counted here are approximately 800,000 distinct CDR3 sequences, more than 45% occurring once; the ten biggest clones make up 22%. Sequenced material: blood. Every receptor here comes from a man between 25 and 39 years old in good health.

The sample holds a few counts of this clonotype. The V call is TRBV27, the J call TRBJ2-1, with D unclear. V lost 7 bases and J 0 bases, leaving 13 bases between the germline ends. The CDR3 is 15 amino acids. Germline V gene sequence: CDR1 MNHEY, CDR2 SMNVEV (reference sequence). The chain's CDR3 is CASIAGGPSYNEQFF. CDR3 nucleotides: TGTGCCAGCATCGCCGGCGGTCCCTCCTACAATGAGCAGTTCTTC.

V usage is TRBV2 and J usage is TRBJ2-3; 8 bases agree with TRBD2. V dropped 4 bases and J dropped 5; count of bases not matched to a gene: 11. The CDR3 sequence is 16 residues long. Per the germline V gene, CDR1 is SNHLY and CDR2 is FYNNEI. CDR3 amino acids: CASSGRRGGRRDTQYF. Here the CDR3 DNA reads TGTGCCAGCAGTGGGAGACGGGGGGGGCGAAGAGATACGCAGTATTTT.

This chain uses TRBV27 with TRBJ1-5; a possible D gene is TRBD1 (5 bases). The germline gives CDR1 MNHEY, CDR2 SMNVEV (reference sequence). The V gene lost 5 bases and the J gene lost 4 bases, with 15 bases spanning the gap. The CDR3 totals 15 residues. CDR3 sequence: CASSAGAGGNQPQHF. The CDR3 bases are TGTGCCAGCAGTGCTGGAGCGGGGGGGAATCAGCCCCAGCATTTT.

This clonotype has a handful of counts. This chain uses TRBV4-2 with TRBJ2-7; D not resolved. Germline CDR1 LGHNA, CDR2 YNFKEQ. The CDR3 is 14 amino acids. Trimming took 0 bases from V and 5 from J, leaving 11 bases between them. The CDR3 region has the DNA TGTGCCAGCAGCCAAGAACAAGGGCGACACGAGCAGTACTTC. It specifies CASSQEQGRHEQYF.

This chain links TRBV5-8 with TRBJ1-2; D unclear. Trimming shortened V by 1 base and J by 2 bases, and 18 bases separated the two germline ends. The CDR3 contains 17 residues. Germline V CDR1 and CDR2: SGHTS, YDEGEE. The CDR3 DNA reads as TGTGCCAGCAGCTTGTCGCGCGGTAGATCATGGAACTATGGCTACACCTTC. Encoded protein: CASSLSRGRSWNYGYTF.

The chain recombines TRBV28 with TRBJ2-7; D not certain. The V and J ends lost 6 bases and 7 bases respectively, with 25 bases between them. In germline, CDR1 is MDHEN, CDR2 SYDVKM. CDR3 size: 16 residues. The CDR3 DNA sequence: TGTGCCAGCAGATCGGTCGGCGGCCCACTCGACAATGAGCAGTACTTC. Encoded protein: CASRSVGGPLDNEQYF.

The rearrangement uses TRBV9 and TRBJ2-7; D ambiguous. Germline V gene sequence: CDR1 SGDLS, CDR2 YYNGEE. The CDR3 has 15 residues. Trimming removed 4 bases from V and 7 bases from J, with 21 bases in between. The CDR3 loop is CASSPQEFPPQEQYF. CDR3 bases: TGTGCCAGCAGCCCCCAGGAGTTCCCCCCGCAGGAGCAGTACTTC.

The chain is built from TRBV7-2 and TRBJ2-7; 14 bases line up with TRBD2. With the DNA end fitting TRBJ2-5 better, the J assignment may be wrong. CDR1 is SGHTA, CDR2 FQGNSA, per germline. The CDR3 is 20 amino acids. The CDR3 nucleotides read TGTGCCAGCAGCCCATCGCGACTAGCGGGAGGGCCAAGATCGGGAGAGACCCAGTACTTC. It is translated as CASSPSRLAGGPRSGETQYF.

This rearrangement joins TRBV7-2 to TRBJ2-5, with no clear D. The CDR3 runs 13 residues. CDR1 is SGHTA, CDR2 FQGNSA, per germline. The V end was cut by 4 bases, the J end by 0 bases, with 6 bases between. This chain's CDR3 is CASSSPYQETQYF. The CDR3 DNA is TGTGCCAGCAGCTCGCCTTACCAAGAGACCCAGTACTTC. Full variable domain (outside the CDR3, taken from reference TRBV7-2 and TRBJ2-5): GAGVSQSPSNKVTEKGKDVELRCDPISGHTALYWYRQSLGQGLEFLIYFQGNSAPDKSGLPSDRFSAERTGGSVSTLTIQRTQQEDSAVYLCASSSPYQETQYFGPGTRLLVL.

The chain's CDR3 is CASSLGGPIDTQYF. CDR3 nucleotides: TGCGCCAGCAGCTTGGGCGGCCCCATAGATACGCAGTATTTT. The chain uses TRBV5-1 and TRBJ2-3; D uncertain. The CDR3 loop spans 14 amino acids. The V end was cut by 0 bases, the J end by 5 bases, with 10 bases between. The germline CDR1 and CDR2 sequences are SGHRS and YFSETQ.

V is TRBV12-3 or TRBV12-4 and J is TRBJ1-4; D unresolved. This CDR3 comprises 14 residues. The ends were cut back, 1 base at V and 4 bases at J, with 7 bases in the middle. In nucleotides, the CDR3 is TGTGCCAGCAGTTTAGACAGCGTTAATGAAAAACTGTTTTTT. This codes for CASSLDSVNEKLFF.

V gene TRBV20-1 combines with J gene TRBJ2-4; a weak D match, TRBD2 (5 bases). Between the trimmed V and J ends, which lost 6 bases and 13 bases, there was a span of 22 bases. The CDR3 consists of 13 residues. CDR1 and CDR2 from the germline V gene are DFQATT and SNEGSKA (reference sequence). CDR3 residues: CSAAGRLTWEQYF. CDR3 DNA: TGCAGTGCGGCCGGACGCCTTACCTGGGAGCAGTACTTC.

V gene TRBV2 combines with J gene TRBJ1-1, with TRBD1 matching 7 bases. V lost 6 bases to trimming and J lost 4 bases; unmatched junction nucleotides: 5. Germline-derived CDR1 and CDR2 are SNHLY and FYNNEI. The CDR3 has 13 residues. In DNA, the CDR3 is TGTGCCAGCAGGATCAGGGGGACCACTGAAGCTTTCTTT. Translation: CASRIRGTTEAFF.

The gene calls are TRBV7-2 and TRBJ2-1; D is possibly TRBD2 (5 bases). Germline V gene lookup returns CDR1 SGHTA and CDR2 FQGNSA. V lost 2 bases and J 7 bases, leaving 6 bases between the germline ends. The CDR3 contains 12 residues. CDR3 in amino acids: CASSLWTNEQFF. CDR3 in DNA: TGTGCCAGCAGCTTATGGACTAATGAGCAGTTCTTC.

The rearrangement uses TRBV12-3 or TRBV12-4 and TRBJ2-3; D call uncertain. V lost 7 bases, J lost 0 bases, and 23 bases lay in between. There are 18 residues in the CDR3. DNA of the CDR3: TGTGCCAGCAATAATCCAAAAGGAAACTTTCTTAGCACAGATACGCAGTATTTT. Its protein product is CASNNPKGNFLSTDTQYF.

This clonotype was counted a few times. This chain joins TRBV12-3 or TRBV12-4 and TRBJ2-5; no reliable D call. The CDR3 loop spans 13 amino acids. The V gene lost 3 bases and the J gene lost 5 bases, with 10 bases spanning the gap. The chain's CDR3 is CASSFSGEETQYF. Written as DNA, the CDR3 is TGTGCCAGCAGTTTCTCTGGCGAGGAGACCCAGTACTTC.

The genes are TRBV28 and TRBJ2-2; D remains ambiguous. The CDR3 runs to 13 residues. Germline V gene lookup returns CDR1 MDHEN and CDR2 SYDVKM. The ends were cut back, 2 bases at V and 6 bases at J, with 7 bases in the middle. CDR3 DNA: TGTGCCAGCAGTTTAATTCGGTCCGGGGAGCTGTTTTTT. This encodes CASSLIRSGELFF.

The chain couples TRBV5-5 to TRBJ2-7; D possibly uses TRBD1 or TRBD2 (5 bases each). This CDR3 region has 14 residues. CDR1 is SGHKS and CDR2 is YYEKEE in the germline V gene (reference sequence). Trimming removed 1 base from V and 5 bases from J, with 13 bases in between. The CDR3 region has the DNA TGTGCCAGCAGCTTGACAGGACTCGGGAACGAGCAGTACTTC. Its protein is CASSLTGLGNEQYF.

This clonotype was seen only a few times. The rearrangement uses TRBV28 and TRBJ2-5, with D possibly TRBD1 on 5 matching bases. Trimming cost V 5 bases and J 4 bases, with 20 bases left between them. The CDR3 is 16 amino acids. CDR1 and CDR2 from the germline V gene are MDHEN and SYDVKM. The CDR3 sequence is CASSLRRTMQIETQYF. Written as DNA, the CDR3 is TGTGCCAGCAGTCTCAGGCGGACAATGCAGATAGAGACCCAGTACTTC.